This record covers a single T cell receptor beta chain. The antigen is not known. The sample providers were healthy Caucasian people from Russia, aged roughly 6 to 90. Researchers collected 7.5 to 10 milliliters of peripheral blood from every single donor. The CDR3 has 14 residues. Trimming removed 6 bases from V and 2 bases from J, with 12 bases in between. From germline, CDR1 is SNHLY and CDR2 FYNNEI. This record comes from a study of blood T cells in healthy people across ages. Together with a sample-barcoded 5' primer, a J-beta primer mix was included in a second PCR lasting about 7 to 12 cycles. TCRdb re-called the 5' RACE reads through MiXCR, storing one row per CDR3 protein. The sample carries hundreds of thousands of distinct CDR3 sequences, roughly three fifths recorded once. Findings of the study overall: A conclusive naive versus antigen-experienced comparison was prevented by the unsorted PBMCs.

This receptor was obtained from a man in his forties in good health. Material: blood. The chain employs TRBV2 and TRBJ2-3, with D possibly being TRBD2 (6 bases). CDR3: CASRGRTVTDTQYF. In DNA form, the CDR3 reads TGTGCCAGCAGAGGGAGGACCGTCACAGATACGCAGTATTTT.